This T cell receptor (beta chain) was sequenced for a study of beta chain features in type 1 diabetes. Post-sort purity exceeded 98% for all sorted populations. TCRB transcripts that were expressed got sequenced, as all of the isolated RNA had been reverse transcribed. The method was immunoSEQ multiplex PCR; TCRdb's version includes in-frame clones alone and lacks a portion of them. The sample has 350,000 or so clones; around 20% are singletons. This sequence originates from a woman aged 18-29 years in good health. What was sequenced was naive CD4+ T cells from blood.

The CDR3 bases are TGTGCCAGCAGCTTGCCGGGGACCTACGAGCAGTACTTC. Encoded protein: CASSLPGTYEQYF. This chain joins TRBV5-4 and TRBJ2-7; D is perhaps TRBD2 (5 bases). The CDR3 contains 13 residues. Trimming removed 1 base from V and 2 bases from J, with 7 bases in between. From germline, CDR1 is SGHNT and CDR2 YYREEE (reference sequence).